This TCR beta chain was sequenced for a study of shared clonotypes between healthy human individuals. The investigators split CD4+ cells into a CD45RA+ naive subset and a CD45RA-negative memory subset. CDR1 is MNHEY, CDR2 SMNVEV, per germline (reference sequence). Deletions cut 8 bases from V and 4 bases from J, with 11 bases between. This CDR3 has 12 amino acids. Study-level results: The authors expected sequencing depth to affect clonotype sharing among donors.

Using immunoSEQ multiplex PCR, the repertoire was profiled, and TCRdb retains in-frame clones only, with some absent. The data show some 2,500,000 clones, with less than 95% seen just once and around 0.4% held by the top ten. With respect to this clone: Its matching antigen is unknown.

This receptor was obtained from a man between 18 and 35 years old in good health. Some clones in this sample may be carry-over from other donors' samples. Source material: naive CD4+ T cells from PBMCs. The subset denotes: CD45RA+ positively selected. The rearrangement uses TRBV27 and TRBJ1-2; D perhaps matches TRBD1 (5 bases). The CDR3 bases are TGTGCCAGCGCTGACAGATCCTATGGCTACACCTTC. It specifies CASADRSYGYTF.